This TCR beta chain was captured in a study of cytomegalovirus exposure and HLA in healthy donors. Findings and limits, study-wide: The authors later found HLA-associated TCR beta chains more clonally expanded than equally common others.

Primers: 60 Vbeta forward and 13 Jbeta reverse. Sequencing used immunoSEQ multiplex PCR; TCRdb keeps in-frame clones, though not all of them. This sample lists around 140,000 clones; its ten largest clones have more than 0.8%. About this clone: The antigen remains unidentified.

Material: PBMCs. This TCR was sampled from a male donor in good health and CMV-seronegative.

The CDR3 DNA follows: TGTGCCAGTAGTAATATACAGGGGGCGAAGAGGACTGAAGCTTTCTTT. Translation gives CASSNIQGAKRTEAFF. The chain employs TRBV19 and TRBJ1-1; TRBD1 aligns across 9 bases. V was clipped by 4 bases and J by 5 bases; unmatched bases: 11. CDR1 LNHDA and CDR2 SQIVND come from the germline V gene (reference sequence). CDR3 size: 16 residues.